The 14 T cell receptor beta chains below come from one sample, sequenced in a study of blood T cells in healthy people across ages. Alongside a J-beta primer mix, a sample-barcoded 5' primer served in a second PCR lasting about 6 to 12 cycles. TCRdb called the 5' RACE reads again in MiXCR, with one record for every CDR3 protein. In the table there are about 800,000 distinct CDR3 sequences, 25% of which are singletons. A further study also used this sample, focusing on T cells of mothers and their children.

The specimen was blood. These receptors all come from a boy aged 5-17 years in good health.

The chain is built from TRBV21-1 and TRBJ2-2; the table gives TRBD2 as D, unverified against the DNA. TRBV21-1 counts as a pseudogene. The CDR3 covers 18 residues. The CDR3 sequence is CASSKVLASFKNTGELFF. CDR3 bases: TGTGCCAGCAGCAAAGTCCTAGCGAGTTTTAAGAACACCGGGGAGCTGTTTTTT.

This clonotype was seen a few times. This rearrangement joins TRBV20-1 to TRBJ2-1; maybe TRBD2 (6 bases). CDR1 is DFQATT and CDR2 is SNEGSKA in the germline V gene (reference sequence). Trimming pared 6 bases from V and 0 bases from J, leaving 18 bases between. The CDR3 is made up of 16 amino acids. In nucleotides, the CDR3 is TGCAGTGCGCGTGGGAATAGCGGTAGCTCCTACAATGAGCAGTTCTTC. Residues: CSARGNSGSSYNEQFF.

In this sample, this clonotype turned up a few times. The V call is TRBV20-1, the J call TRBJ2-5; 8 bases fit TRBD1. The CDR3 runs to 15 residues. The V segment lost 0 bases and the J segment 5 bases; nucleotides outside the gene matches: 8. Germline-derived CDR1 and CDR2 are DFQATT and SNEGSKA (reference sequence). Here the CDR3 reads CSARDSGRGHETQYF. The DNA for the CDR3 is TGCAGTGCTAGAGATAGCGGCAGGGGGCATGAGACCCAGTACTTC.

This clonotype occurred a few times. The rearrangement links TRBV7-2 to TRBJ2-1; tentative D call: TRBD2 (5 bases). The CDR3 totals 16 residues. CDR1 is SGHTA and CDR2 is FQGNSA in the germline V gene. V was trimmed by 0 bases and J by 0 bases, leaving 9 bases between them. CDR3 sequence (DNA): TGTGCCAGCAGCTTAGCTAGCGCGAGCTCCTACAATGAGCAGTTCTTC. Protein sequence: CASSLASASSYNEQFF.

This clonotype was observed many times. The chain uses TRBV5-1 and TRBJ2-2; 9 bases map to TRBD1. CDR1 is SGHRS and CDR2 is YFSETQ in the germline V gene. CDR3 length equals 16 residues. J was trimmed by 4 bases and V by 1 base; bases with no gene match: 5. The CDR3: CASSLMGQGGTGELFF. DNA of the CDR3: TGCGCCAGCAGCTTGATGGGACAGGGCGGCACCGGGGAGCTGTTTTTT. The full variable domain, rest sourced from reference TRBV5-1 and TRBJ2-2, is KAGVTQTPRYLIKTRGQQVTLSCSPISGHRSVSWYQQTPGQGLQFLFEYFSETQRNKGNFPGRFSGRQFSNSRSEMNVSTLELGDSALYLCASSLMGQGGTGELFFGEGSRLTVL.

There are many counts of this clonotype. This chain links TRBV20-1 with TRBJ2-7, with D hard to call. The V gene lost 3 bases and the J gene lost 5 bases, with 5 bases spanning the gap. The CDR3 extends over 10 amino acids. In germline, CDR1 is DFQATT, CDR2 SNEGSKA (reference sequence). CDR3 region: CSARINEQYF. The CDR3 nucleotides are TGCAGTGCTAGGATAAACGAGCAGTACTTC.

A few counts support this clonotype. The gene calls are TRBV9 and TRBJ2-2; D is uncertain. Trimming cost V 0 bases and J 3 bases, with 3 bases left between them. Germline lookup yields CDR1 SGDLS and CDR2 YYNGEE. The CDR3 length is 13 residues. In DNA form, the CDR3 reads TGTGCCAGCAGCGTAGTGGACACCGGGGAGCTGTTTTTT. It encodes CASSVVDTGELFF.

This clonotype was seen a few times. Germline is not matched at one junction end, which may reflect a read error. This chain joins TRBV4-1 and TRBJ2-6; 7 nucleotides agree with TRBD1. CDR1 is MGHRA and CDR2 is YSYEKL in the germline V gene. The CDR3 covers 18 residues. The CDR3 sequence: CASSSPGQRVSGADVLTF. As DNA, the CDR3 is TGCGCCAGCAGCTCACCGGGACAGCGTGTCTCTGGGGCCGACGTCCTGACTTTC.

CDR3 coding DNA: TGTGCCAGCCGGGACACAGATATCTTCTCTGGAAACACCATATATTTT. This encodes CASRDTDIFSGNTIYF. This chain joins TRBV28 and TRBJ1-3; perhaps TRBD1 as D (6 bases). CDR3 length equals 16 residues. The V gene lost 8 bases and the J gene lost 0 bases, with 17 bases spanning the gap. In germline, CDR1 is MDHEN, CDR2 SYDVKM.

Only a few counts were recorded for this clonotype. The chain combines TRBV15 with TRBJ2-4; D call uncertain. The CDR3 totals 12 residues. V was shortened by 0 bases and J by 9 bases, with 6 bases between the two germline ends. Germline-derived CDR1 and CDR2 are LNHNV and YYDKDF (reference sequence). The CDR3 loop is CATSRDHAIQYF. The CDR3 nucleotides read TGTGCCACCAGCAGAGATCACGCCATTCAGTACTTC.

This chain links TRBV28 with TRBJ2-3; D unclear. V lost 6 bases, J lost 3 bases, and 13 bases lay in between. This CDR3 comprises 14 residues. Germline CDR1 reads MDHEN; CDR2 reads SYDVKM. The DNA for the CDR3 is TGTGCCAGCAGACTCGAGTGGGTGACAGATACGCAGTATTTT. The encoded protein is CASRLEWVTDTQYF.

The rearrangement uses TRBV29-1 and TRBJ1-1; no definite D call. Trimming took 3 bases from V and 0 from J, leaving 8 bases between them. Looked up from germline, CDR1 is SQVTM and CDR2 is ANQGSEA. This CDR3 contains 13 residues. CDR3: CSVDSGVNTEAFF. DNA of the CDR3: TGCAGCGTTGATTCGGGAGTGAACACTGAAGCTTTCTTT.

This sequence joins TRBV7-8 and TRBJ2-1; D is possibly TRBD1 or TRBD2 (5 bases each). The germline V and J ends were trimmed by 5 bases and 0 bases, with 17 bases remaining between them. The CDR3 has 17 residues. Germline CDR1 and CDR2: SGHVS and FQNEAQ. CDR3 loop: CASSAEGLADSYNEQFF. The CDR3 DNA follows: TGTGCCAGCAGCGCAGAGGGGTTGGCGGACTCCTACAATGAGCAGTTCTTC.

The V gene is TRBV15, the J gene TRBJ2-7; the D gene could be TRBD1 or TRBD2 (5 bases each). This CDR3 is built from 16 residues. Germline loops: CDR1 LNHNV, CDR2 YYDKDF (reference sequence). V was trimmed by 2 bases and J by 4 bases, leaving 18 bases between them. The CDR3 nucleotides read TGTGCCACCAGCAGAAATCGGGACGGATTGGGGTACGAGCAGTACTTC. Its translation is CATSRNRDGLGYEQYF.